What follows are 16 T cell receptor beta chains derived from one specimen sequenced in a study of T cell changes during pregnancy in multiple sclerosis. The protocol was immunoSEQ multiplex PCR, while the TCRdb copy is restricted to in-frame clones and leaves out a portion. The table includes 100,000 to 130,000 clones, 80% to 95% detected once. Sequencing used peripheral blood, obtained in the third trimester of pregnancy. The receptors originated from a female donor in good health, enrolled as a control in a pregnancy study.

The chain employs TRBV6-1 and TRBJ1-2; no clear D gene. The CDR3 length is 11 residues. CDR1 and CDR2 from the germline V gene are MNHNS and SASEGT. V lost 9 bases to trimming and J lost 8 bases, with 13 bases between them. This chain's CDR3 is CASAWEAGYTF. CDR3 in DNA: TGTGCCAGTGCGTGGGAGGCCGGCTACACCTTC.

The chain employs TRBV14 and TRBJ2-3; TRBD1 might be the D (6 bases). V dropped 2 bases and J dropped 5 bases, with 17 bases sitting between them. Germline V gene lookup returns CDR1 SGHDN and CDR2 FVKESK. This CDR3 has 16 amino acids. DNA for the CDR3: TGTGCCAGCAGCCAATCGACAGGCTACTCCCTAGATACGCAGTATTTT. This gives the protein CASSQSTGYSLDTQYF.

The CDR3 DNA follows: TGTGCCAGCAGCTTCCGGGACAGCTCCTACAATGAGCAGTTCTTC. Translated: CASSFRDSSYNEQFF. The V call is TRBV5-5, the J call TRBJ2-1; TRBD1 matches 7 bases. The ends lost 2 bases at V and 0 bases at J; junction bases unmatched: 2. This CDR3 has 15 residues. CDR1 and CDR2 from the germline V gene are SGHKS and YYEKEE (reference sequence).

This clone was observed a single time. The chain has TRBV9 and TRBJ2-2; unclear D gene. Germline V gene lookup returns CDR1 SGDLS and CDR2 YYNGEE. V dropped 3 bases and J dropped 2 bases, with 5 bases sitting between them. CDR3 length: 13 residues. CDR3 bases: TGTGCCAGCAGCGCAGAAAACACCGGGGAGCTGTTTTTT. It encodes CASSAENTGELFF.

The chain couples TRBV6-5 to TRBJ1-1, with 7 nucleotides matching TRBD1. With V trimmed by 6 bases and J by 4 bases, 8 bases remained unmatched. CDR3 size: 14 residues. The V gene's germline CDR1 is MNHEY and CDR2 SVGAGI. In nucleotides, the CDR3 is TGTGCCAGCAGCCAGGGGACAGTCTTCACTGAAGCTTTCTTT. Its protein product is CASSQGTVFTEAFF.

The chain uses TRBV7-3 and TRBJ2-3, with TRBD1 matching over 9 bases. The CDR3 has 14 amino acids. The junction had 4 bases not matched to a gene; V was cut back by 5 bases and J by 4 bases. CDR1 is SGHTA and CDR2 is FQGTGA in the germline V gene. The CDR3 is CASSAGTGPDTQYF. In DNA, the CDR3 is TGTGCCAGCAGCGCAGGGACAGGGCCAGATACGCAGTATTTT.

The chain combines TRBV7-9 with TRBJ2-7; 9 nucleotides line up with TRBD1. There are 14 residues in the CDR3. Germline V CDR1 and CDR2: SEHNR, FQNEAQ (reference sequence). V lost 4 bases and J lost 4; bases outside the gene matches: 5. CDR3 sequence: CASSSGTGKYEQYF. DNA for the CDR3: TGTGCCAGCAGCTCCGGGACAGGGAAATACGAGCAGTACTTC.

The sample holds a few counts of this clone. V gene TRBV6-1 combines with J gene TRBJ2-3; D is possibly TRBD2 (5 bases). CDR3 length: 14 residues. Germline-derived CDR1 and CDR2 are MNHNS and SASEGT. Trimming left V 5 bases short and J 3 bases short, with 12 bases between. DNA of the CDR3: TGTGCCAGCAGTTCGGCGGGTAGTACAGATACGCAGTATTTT. This translates into CASSSAGSTDTQYF.

The chain employs TRBV9 and TRBJ2-7, with TRBD1 matching 8 bases. Trimming removed 3 bases from V and 4 bases from J; junction bases left unmatched: 6. In germline, CDR1 is SGDLS, CDR2 YYNGEE. This CDR3 region has 14 residues. CDR3 in DNA: TGTGCCAGCAGCGAAGGACAGGGTCGGTACGAGCAGTACTTC. Protein sequence: CASSEGQGRYEQYF.

The gene calls are TRBV25-1 and TRBJ2-7; D may be TRBD2 (6 bases). Germline V CDR1 and CDR2: MGHDK, SYGVNS. CDR3 size: 14 residues. V lost 4 bases and J lost 6, with 16 bases in between. DNA of the CDR3: TGTGCCAGCAGTGCCCTGGGGGGTTTCGCCGAGCAGTACTTC. It yields the protein CASSALGGFAEQYF.

This rearrangement joins TRBV11-2 to TRBJ2-7; TRBD2 aligns across 13 bases. CDR1 is SGHAT and CDR2 is FQNNGV in the germline V gene. The CDR3 contains 17 residues. V was clipped by 1 base and J by 4 bases; unmatched bases: 7. CDR3 in DNA: TGTGCCAGCAGCTTAGGAAGGACTAGCGGGGGACGATACGAGCAGTACTTC. Protein: CASSLGRTSGGRYEQYF.

This clone showed up just once. The V gene is TRBV6-1, the J gene TRBJ1-1; D is ambiguous. This CDR3 comprises 15 residues. V was shortened by 2 bases and J by 4 bases, with 14 bases between the two germline ends. Germline-derived CDR1 and CDR2 are MNHNS and SASEGT. CDR3: CASSERTGVGTEAFF. The CDR3 coding sequence is TGTGCCAGCAGTGAAAGGACGGGAGTGGGCACTGAAGCTTTCTTT.

This clone came up once. The CDR3 DNA reads as TGTGCCATAGGACAGGGGAACGAGCAGTACTTC. Translating it yields CAIGQGNEQYF. The gene calls are TRBV6-5 and TRBJ2-7, with 9 bases aligning to TRBD1. The CDR3 is 11 residues long. After removal of 10 bases from V and 5 bases from J, the junction contained 3 bases not matched to a gene. The germline V gene has CDR1 MNHEY and CDR2 SVGAGI.

The rearrangement joins TRBV19 to TRBJ1-5; 10 nucleotides line up with TRBD1. The CDR3 covers 14 residues. CDR1 and CDR2 from the germline V gene are LNHDA and SQIVND (reference sequence). V dropped 8 bases and J dropped 2; count of bases not matched to a gene: 3. CDR3 DNA sequence: TGTGCCAGTGCCGGGACAGGGGGCAATCAGCCCCAGCATTTT. Translated, it gives CASAGTGGNQPQHF. Together with reference TRBV19 and TRBJ1-5, the CDR3 gives the full variable domain: DGGITQSPKYLFRKEGQNVTLSCEQNLNHDAMYWYRQDPGQGLRLIYYSQIVNDFQKGDIAEGYSVSREKKESFPLTVTSAQKNPTAFYLCASAGTGGNQPQHFGDGTRLSIL.

The genes are TRBV6-5 and TRBJ1-1; the D is unclear. The CDR3 runs 16 residues. Trimming took off 4 bases at V and 1 base at J, with 16 bases between the two ends. CDR1 MNHEY and CDR2 SVGAGI come from the germline V gene. This CDR3 is CASSSGEGTWNTEAFF. CDR3 bases: TGTGCCAGCAGTTCTGGAGAAGGAACATGGAACACTGAAGCTTTCTTT.

The CDR3 coding sequence is TGCGCCAGCAGAGCTACTAGGCACAATGAGCAGTTCTTC. Translating it yields CASRATRHNEQFF. The J gene is TRBJ2-1, the V gene TRBV10-2, with D perhaps matching TRBD2 (5 bases). The CDR3 sequence is 13 residues long. Trimming took 6 bases from V and 5 from J, leaving 11 bases between them. CDR1 and CDR2 from the germline V gene are WSHSY and SAAADI.